The 29 T cell receptor beta chains reported below all come from one sample, sequenced in a study of T-cell memory formation after mild COVID-19. Each CDR3 protein gets one entry after TCRdb re-called the 5' RACE reads with MiXCR. The sample shows hundreds of thousands of distinct CDR3 sequences, 24% of them seen only once. The source material was PBMCs or a T cell subset sorted from them (not recorded which). The source of these receptors is an adult woman who had mild COVID-19 (a few samples of this study predate the infection). Cell type and time point are not known.

This chain links TRBV20-1 with TRBJ1-1; 11 bases map to TRBD1. The CDR3 contains 15 residues. Unmatched junction bases numbered 7, after V lost 1 base and J lost 6 bases. CDR1 is DFQATT, CDR2 SNEGSKA, per germline (reference sequence). The CDR3 here is CSARGDRGLIAEAFF. In nucleotides, the CDR3 is TGCAGTGCTAGAGGGGACAGGGGGTTGATCGCTGAAGCTTTCTTT.

The V and J genes are TRBV7-9 and TRBJ1-4; TRBD1 aligns across 8 bases. This CDR3 spans 16 amino acids. Germline V gives CDR1 SEHNR, CDR2 FQNEAQ (reference sequence). V lost 1 base and J lost 5; bases outside the gene matches: 6. In DNA form, the CDR3 reads TGTGCCAGCAGCTTAGGGTGGACAGGGCCCAATGAAAAACTGTTTTTT. Encoded protein: CASSLGWTGPNEKLFF.

V is TRBV29-1 and J is TRBJ2-7, with 7 positions matching TRBD1. CDR1 and CDR2 (germline): SQVTM, ANQGSEA. This CDR3 is built from 13 residues. V lost 5 bases and J lost 4; bases outside the gene matches: 8. The CDR3 reads CSVLKTGRYEQYF. For the CDR3, the DNA is TGCAGCGTTTTAAAGACAGGGAGATACGAGCAGTACTTC.

A few counts support this clonotype. This rearrangement joins TRBV4-2 to TRBJ2-7, with TRBD2 matching over 7 bases. The CDR3 is 16 residues long. Germline V CDR1 and CDR2: LGHNA, YNFKEQ. The J segment lost 3 bases and the V segment lost 3 bases, leaving 11 bases of the junction unmatched. The CDR3 bases are TGTGCCAGCAGCCAGGGGCAGGCTAGCGGCAACTACGAGCAGTACTTC. This encodes CASSQGQASGNYEQYF.

The chain has TRBV3-1 and TRBJ2-5; unclear D gene. V shed 6 bases and J shed 5 bases, with 10 bases lying between them. Germline CDR1 reads LGHDT; CDR2 reads YNNKEL (reference sequence). The CDR3 has 12 residues. CDR3 nucleotides: TGTGCCAGCAGTTCGCAAACGGAGACCCAGTACTTC. The encoded protein is CASSSQTETQYF.

This clonotype was detected only a few times. This rearrangement joins TRBV7-6 to TRBJ1-6; TRBD1 aligns across 9 bases. The CDR3 contains 15 residues. After removal of 5 bases from V and 7 bases from J, the junction contained 6 bases not matched to a gene. Germline V gene data show CDR1 as SGHVS and CDR2 as FNYEAQ. This CDR3 reads CASSRGDRANSPLHF. The CDR3 nucleotides are TGTGCCAGCAGCCGCGGGGACAGGGCGAATTCACCCCTCCACTTT.

V gene TRBV5-6 combines with J gene TRBJ1-1, with 9 positions matching TRBD1. CDR1 and CDR2 from the germline V gene are SGHDT and YYEEEE. The CDR3 is made up of 16 amino acids. V lost 2 bases and J lost 2; bases outside the gene matches: 7. CDR3 loop: CASSFTGTGRNTEAFF. Written as DNA, the CDR3 is TGTGCCAGCAGCTTTACCGGGACAGGGCGTAACACTGAAGCTTTCTTT.

The chain recombines TRBV7-3 with TRBJ2-1; the match to TRBD2 covers 8 bases. Germline values: CDR1 SGHTA, CDR2 FQGTGA. V was clipped by 0 bases and J by 8 bases; unmatched bases: 6. CDR3 length equals 15 residues. The CDR3 loop is CASSLTSGNFDEQFF. The DNA for the CDR3 is TGTGCCAGCAGCTTAACTAGCGGGAATTTCGATGAGCAGTTCTTC.

The chain joins TRBV6-5 to TRBJ1-1; D is unclear. Trimming shortened V by 2 bases and J by 1 base, and 5 bases separated the two germline ends. Germline assignment: CDR1 MNHEY and CDR2 SVGAGI. There are 13 residues in the CDR3. CDR3 nucleotides: TGTGCCAGCAGTTACGAGGAGAACACTGAAGCTTTCTTT. Its translation is CASSYEENTEAFF.

The gene calls are TRBV12-3 or TRBV12-4 and TRBJ1-4, with no clear D. The CDR3 has 13 amino acids. Trimming removed 2 bases from V and 8 bases from J, with 9 bases in between. CDR3 sequence (DNA): TGTGCCAGCAGTTTAAGAGGTGGGGAAAAACTGTTTTTT. Protein product: CASSLRGGEKLFF.

This clonotype has a handful of counts. The rearrangement links TRBV7-3 to TRBJ2-3, with 8 bases lining up with TRBD2. The J segment lost 5 bases and the V segment lost 5 bases, leaving 9 bases of the junction unmatched. Germline loops: CDR1 SGHTA, CDR2 FQGTGA. The CDR3 length is 15 residues. The CDR3 spells CASSMLGRALDTQYF. CDR3 in DNA: TGTGCCAGCAGCATGCTCGGGAGGGCCTTAGATACGCAGTATTTT.

The rearrangement links TRBV3-1 to TRBJ2-7; tentatively, D is TRBD1 or TRBD2 (5 bases each). The V end was cut by 3 bases, the J end by 6 bases, with 21 bases between. The CDR3 runs 16 residues. CDR1 and CDR2 (germline): LGHDT, YNNKEL (reference sequence). CDR3: CASSQVSGTYSLEQYF. For the CDR3, the DNA is TGTGCCAGCAGCCAGGTCTCCGGGACCTACAGCCTCGAGCAGTACTTC.

Only a few counts were recorded for this clonotype. DNA for the CDR3: TGTGCCAGCAGCCAAGATATAGAGCGGGGGGGCGGGGCAGATACGCAGTATTTT. Its translation: CASSQDIERGGGADTQYF. The rearrangement uses TRBV4-2 and TRBJ2-3, with 10 bases fitting TRBD2. The ends lost 0 bases at V and 4 bases at J; junction bases unmatched: 10. This CDR3 is built from 18 residues. Per germline, CDR1 LGHNA and CDR2 YNFKEQ.

This clonotype was counted a few times. The V and J genes are TRBV20-1 and TRBJ2-5; D perhaps matches TRBD2 (6 bases). Trimming left V 6 bases short and J 4 bases short, with 12 bases between. The CDR3 contains 12 residues. Germline V lookup: CDR1 DFQATT, CDR2 SNEGSKA (reference sequence). CDR3: CSAYGSVETQYF. The CDR3 coding sequence is TGCAGTGCCTACGGGAGTGTAGAGACCCAGTACTTC.

This clonotype was recorded many times. The V call is TRBV7-2, the J call TRBJ1-3; D gene ambiguous. Germline loops: CDR1 SGHTA, CDR2 FQGNSA. The CDR3 contains 15 residues. V lost 3 bases, J lost 0 bases, and 9 bases lay in between. For the CDR3, the DNA is TGTGCCAGCAGCTTTGACGGATCCTCTGGAAACACCATATATTTT. Translation gives CASSFDGSSGNTIYF.

The gene calls are TRBV29-1 and TRBJ2-1; D is unresolved. CDR3 length equals 11 residues. Germline V gives CDR1 SQVTM, CDR2 ANQGSEA. V lost 7 bases, J lost 2 bases, and 6 bases lay in between. In nucleotides, the CDR3 is TGCAGCGCCCGAACCTACAATGAGCAGTTCTTC. Amino acid sequence: CSARTYNEQFF.

This clonotype was observed a few times. This chain uses TRBV7-9 with TRBJ1-4; possible D gene TRBD1, 5 bases. The CDR3 has 15 residues. Per germline, CDR1 SEHNR and CDR2 FQNEAQ (reference sequence). Deletions cut 3 bases from V and 0 bases from J, with 8 bases between. The CDR3 bases are TGTGCCAGCAGCTTGACAGCCTCAACTAATGAAAAACTGTTTTTT. Protein product: CASSLTASTNEKLFF.

This clonotype was observed a few times. V usage is TRBV4-1 and J usage is TRBJ2-7, with a tentative D call TRBD2 (6 bases). Trimming took 4 bases from V and 2 from J, leaving 18 bases between them. Per germline, CDR1 MGHRA and CDR2 YSYEKL. The CDR3 consists of 16 residues. The CDR3 DNA reads TGCGCCAGCAGCCTGGAGGGACGGACGGTAACCTACGAGCAGTACTTC. Its translation: CASSLEGRTVTYEQYF.

The V call is TRBV10-3, the J call TRBJ2-7; D gene ambiguous. CDR1 is ENHRY, CDR2 SYGVKD, per germline. This CDR3 is 11 amino acids long. V lost 3 bases, J lost 4 bases, and 4 bases lay in between. The CDR3 is CAISDSYEQYF. The CDR3, as DNA: TGTGCCATCAGTGACTCGTACGAGCAGTACTTC.

The rearrangement uses TRBV11-2 and TRBJ2-1; D perhaps matches TRBD2 (5 bases). This CDR3 comprises 14 residues. In germline, CDR1 is SGHAT, CDR2 FQNNGV. V was pared by 5 bases and J by 7 bases, with 15 bases between. CDR3 residues: CASSPALTGNEQFF. In nucleotides, the CDR3 is TGTGCCAGCAGCCCCGCGCTGACGGGGAATGAGCAGTTCTTC.

This clonotype was counted at least ten times. The chain combines TRBV5-1 with TRBJ1-1, with 9 bases matching TRBD1. The CDR3 is made up of 16 amino acids. The J segment lost 0 bases and the V segment lost 2 bases, leaving 5 bases of the junction unmatched. Germline V CDR1 and CDR2: SGHRS, YFSETQ. CDR3 bases: TGCGCCAGCAGCTTACAGGGGGCTCTCATGAACACTGAAGCTTTCTTT. It specifies CASSLQGALMNTEAFF.

V gene TRBV5-8 combines with J gene TRBJ1-1; 9 positions match TRBD1. The CDR3 totals 16 residues. V lost 6 bases, J lost 3 bases, and 12 bases stayed unmatched. Germline V gene lookup returns CDR1 SGHTS and CDR2 YDEGEE. The CDR3 DNA reads TGTGCCAGCATCCTAGACAGGGGGTTACAATACACTGAAGCTTTCTTT. It codes for CASILDRGLQYTEAFF.

The table lists this clonotype with a few counts. The chain has TRBV2 and TRBJ1-1; unclear D gene. Germline V gene sequence: CDR1 SNHLY, CDR2 FYNNEI. V lost 4 bases and J lost 1, with 7 bases in between. The CDR3 contains 13 residues. CDR3 in DNA: TGTGCCAGCAGTGGACACCAGAACACTGAAGCTTTCTTT. Protein product: CASSGHQNTEAFF.

The sample holds a few counts of this clonotype. The junction and the germline gene differ at one end; a read error may be behind it. The V and J genes are TRBV7-3 and TRBJ1-1; 7 positions match TRBD1. The CDR3 totals 14 residues. Germline lookup yields CDR1 SGHTA and CDR2 FQGTGA. The CDR3 nucleotides read TGTGCCAGCAGGTTACAGGGGACGAACAGTGAAGCTTTCTTT. Protein sequence: CASRLQGTNSEAFF.

In this sample, this clonotype turned up a few times. The genes are TRBV7-2 and TRBJ1-1; no clear D. The germline gives CDR1 SGHTA, CDR2 FQGNSA. The CDR3 sequence is 15 residues long. Trimming took off 4 bases at V and 7 bases at J, with 19 bases between the two ends. As DNA, the CDR3 is TGTGCCAGCAGCTCTCCACTCACTTCTACCATTGAAGCTTTCTTT. It translates to CASSSPLTSTIEAFF.

The chain uses TRBV29-1 and TRBJ1-2, with D perhaps matching TRBD1 (5 bases). Trimming shortened V by 3 bases and J by 4 bases, and 12 bases separated the two germline ends. CDR1 and CDR2 (germline): SQVTM, ANQGSEA. The CDR3 is 13 amino acids. CDR3 sequence reads: CSVDRQGIYGYTF. In DNA form, the CDR3 reads TGCAGCGTTGACCGGCAGGGAATCTATGGCTACACCTTC.

A few counts support this clonotype. This chain links TRBV9 with TRBJ2-3; the match to TRBD2 covers 10 bases. J was trimmed by 2 bases and V by 4 bases; bases with no gene match: 13. The CDR3 runs 18 residues. The V gene's germline CDR1 is SGDLS and CDR2 YYNGEE. CDR3 sequence: CASSPLGASGGATDTQYF. Written as DNA, the CDR3 is TGTGCCAGCAGCCCCCTGGGGGCTAGCGGGGGAGCCACAGATACGCAGTATTTT.

This clonotype was seen a few times. V gene TRBV2 combines with J gene TRBJ2-7; D unclear. V lost 8 bases and J lost 4, with 21 bases in between. The CDR3 consists of 15 residues. Per germline, CDR1 SNHLY and CDR2 FYNNEI. In DNA form, the CDR3 reads TGTGCCAGCTCCCTTACGGTCAGCGTTACGTACGAGCAGTACTTC. Amino acids: CASSLTVSVTYEQYF.

This chain joins TRBV12-3 or TRBV12-4 and TRBJ2-2, with TRBD1 matching 9 bases. This CDR3 has 15 residues. The V segment lost 5 bases and the J segment 5 bases; nucleotides outside the gene matches: 6. CDR3 coding DNA: TGTGCCAGCAGTGGAGGACAGGGGTGGACCGGGGAGCTGTTTTTT. This sequence encodes CASSGGQGWTGELFF.